The T cell receptor (beta chain) under discussion was sequenced for a study of cytomegalovirus exposure and HLA in healthy donors. Regarding the study as a whole: Rare sequences made up most TCRs, while some public TCRs were found in many donors. Later analysis identified a missense DCLRE1C variant that was linked to TCR beta V- and J-gene trimming. Investigators reported fewer than 200 TCR beta chains as tied to cytomegalovirus. HLA restriction was apparent for most CMV-associated TCR beta chains in a later analysis.

Deletions cut 2 bases from V and 8 bases from J, with 13 bases between. Per germline, CDR1 SGHVS and CDR2 FQNEAQ. This CDR3 has 14 amino acids. PCR primers comprised 60 Vbeta and 13 Jbeta primers. Profiled with immunoSEQ multiplex PCR; TCRdb holds only in-frame clones, not every one. The sample lists about 130,000 clones; roughly 79% were seen once. Concerning this clone: What it binds is not known.

Source material: PBMCs. This receptor was obtained from a man aged 18 to 35 in good health and CMV-seronegative. The genes are TRBV7-8 and TRBJ1-5, with a possible D match to TRBD1 (5 bases). The DNA for the CDR3 is TGTGCCAGCAGCTTACTAAGGGGAAGTAAGCCCCAGCATTTT. Residues: CASSLLRGSKPQHF.